The 5 T cell receptor beta chains reported below all come from one sample, sequenced in a study of blood T cell repertoires in COVID-19. Sequenced by immunoSEQ multiplex PCR; TCRdb stores in-frame clones only, minus some. In the table there are approximately 84,000 clones, 80% of which are singletons. The specimen sequenced was peripheral blood. These receptors all come from a human donor in a cohort sampled during active COVID-19.

The gene calls are TRBV5-1 and TRBJ2-7, with D possibly being TRBD2 (6 bases). Germline V CDR1 and CDR2: SGHRS, YFSETQ. Trimming removed 4 bases from V and 2 bases from J, with 10 bases in between. This CDR3 is built from 13 residues. This chain's CDR3 is CASSREQAYEQYF. The CDR3 DNA is TGCGCCAGCAGCCGGGAGCAGGCCTACGAGCAGTACTTC.

The gene calls are TRBV4-2 and TRBJ2-7; a weak D match, TRBD1 (5 bases). This CDR3 contains 13 residues. Deletions cut 11 bases from V and 0 bases from J, with 14 bases between. Germline loops: CDR1 LGHNA, CDR2 YNFKEQ. CDR3 DNA: TGTGCCTCTCAGGGTGGGAACTCCTACGAGCAGTACTTC. Translated: CASQGGNSYEQYF.

This clone has only one observation. V is TRBV3-1 (or the pseudogene TRBV3-2) and J is TRBJ1-1; D not certain. V was clipped by 1 base and J by 7 bases, with 7 bases between them. The CDR3 spans 12 residues. The germline gives CDR1 LGHDT, CDR2 YNNKEL (reference sequence). The CDR3 protein is CASSQGGLEAFF. CDR3 bases: TGTGCCAGCAGCCAAGGTGGGCTTGAAGCTTTCTTT.

The chain couples TRBV9 to TRBJ2-2; D is perhaps TRBD2 (6 bases). Trimming removed 3 bases at V and 4 bases at J, with 25 bases between. The CDR3 covers 19 residues. Germline V gene lookup returns CDR1 SGDLS and CDR2 YYNGEE. The chain's CDR3 is CASSDPRRGTIRATGELFF. The DNA of the CDR3 is TGTGCCAGCAGCGACCCCCGGCGGGGAACTATTAGGGCCACCGGGGAGCTGTTTTTT.

V gene TRBV15 combines with J gene TRBJ2-7; 7 bases match TRBD1. This CDR3 comprises 16 residues. Germline CDR1 LNHNV, CDR2 YYDKDF (reference sequence). V gave up 5 bases and J gave up 5 bases; unmatched junction bases: 15. The CDR3 DNA is TGTGCCACCAGCGGTGGGGGCTACAGGGGAGCCCACGAGCAGTACTTC. The encoded protein is CATSGGGYRGAHEQYF.